Listed here are 31 T cell receptor beta chains from one sample, sequenced in a study of CD8+ T cells in alopecia areata. Sequencing templates came from extracted RNA that was reverse transcribed into cDNA. Method: immunoSEQ multiplex PCR; TCRdb's copy keeps in-frame clones and lacks some. In the table there are fewer than 100,000 clones, less than 50% of which are singletons. The specimen sequenced was CD4+ T cells sorted from blood. The receptor source for this set is a human donor with alopecia areata.

V and J are TRBV30 and TRBJ1-5; unclear D gene. The CDR3 is 13 amino acids. Trimming removed 3 bases at V and 3 bases at J, with 9 bases between. Germline V gives CDR1 GTSNPN, CDR2 SVGIG (reference sequence). The CDR3 coding sequence is TGTGCCTGGAGCCCAGGAGCCAATCAGCCCCAGCATTTT. This codes for CAWSPGANQPQHF.

This clone was picked up a small number of times. The chain uses TRBV29-1 and TRBJ1-1; 8 positions agree with TRBD1. Germline CDR1 SQVTM, CDR2 ANQGSEA. The CDR3 loop spans 13 amino acids. With 6 bases clipped from V and 4 bases from J, the junction kept 7 bases outside the gene matches. CDR3 sequence (DNA): TGCAGCGTAGGGACAGGAGGGAGCACTGAAGCTTTCTTT. Its protein is CSVGTGGSTEAFF.

This clone was detected a few times. V usage is TRBV29-1 and J usage is TRBJ2-3, with D unresolved. The CDR3 runs 10 residues. V shed 7 bases and J shed 2 bases, with 4 bases lying between them. CDR1 and CDR2 from the germline V gene are SQVTM and ANQGSEA. This chain's CDR3 is CSAVTDTQYF. The CDR3, as DNA: TGCAGCGCCGTCACAGATACGCAGTATTTT.

The J gene is TRBJ2-7, the V gene TRBV7-9, with a possible D match to TRBD2 (6 bases). CDR3 length: 12 amino acids. Germline-derived CDR1 and CDR2 are SEHNR and FQNEAQ (reference sequence). The V end was cut by 1 base, the J end by 9 bases, with 10 bases between. The CDR3 DNA is TGTGCCAGCAGCTTAGAATCCGGGAGGCAGTACTTC. Translated: CASSLESGRQYF. The complete variable domain, with remaining parts taken from reference TRBV7-9 and TRBJ2-7, reads DTGVSQNPRHKITKRGQNVTFRCDPISEHNRLYWYRQTLGQGPEFLTYFQNEAQLEKSRLLSDRFSAERPKGSFSTLEIQRTEQGDSAMYLCASSLESGRQYFGPGTRLTVT.

The V call is TRBV7-6, the J call TRBJ2-3; 9 bases agree with TRBD2. The length of the CDR3 is 16 residues. From germline, CDR1 is SGHVS and CDR2 FNYEAQ. Trimming took 5 bases from V and 4 from J; bases not matched to a gene: 10. The CDR3 reads CASSPLRGRDPDTQYF. CDR3 bases: TGTGCCAGCAGCCCTCTACGCGGGAGGGATCCAGATACGCAGTATTTT.

This clone was recorded a few times. The CDR3 DNA follows: TGCAGCGGAATGGGGGGCTCTGGGGCCAACGTCCTGACTTTC. Translation gives CSGMGGSGANVLTF. This rearrangement joins TRBV29-1 to TRBJ2-6; D is perhaps TRBD2 (6 bases). The CDR3 sequence is 14 residues long. The germline V and J ends were trimmed by 7 bases and 0 bases, with 10 bases remaining between them. From germline, CDR1 is SQVTM and CDR2 ANQGSEA.

The genes are TRBV5-1 and TRBJ2-7; 10 bases agree with TRBD1. The CDR3 extends over 17 amino acids. Germline V gene data show CDR1 as SGHRS and CDR2 as YFSETQ. J lost 5 bases, V lost 4 bases, and 15 bases had no gene match. CDR3 sequence: CASSPLPIGTGVHEQYF. The CDR3 nucleotides read TGCGCCAGCAGCCCACTTCCGATCGGGACAGGGGTACACGAGCAGTACTTC.

This chain connects TRBV25-1 to TRBJ2-4; D remains ambiguous. This CDR3 has 12 residues. V was clipped by 4 bases and J by 5 bases, with 6 bases between them. Germline values: CDR1 MGHDK, CDR2 SYGVNS. CDR3 coding DNA: TGTGCCAGCAGTGGTTGGGAAAACATTCAGTACTTC. This sequence encodes CASSGWENIQYF.

V usage is TRBV29-1 and J usage is TRBJ2-1; 7 nucleotides agree with TRBD2. Looked up from germline, CDR1 is SQVTM and CDR2 is ANQGSEA. J gave up 5 bases and V 3 bases, and 10 bases lay outside the gene matches. The CDR3 spans 15 residues. This chain's CDR3 is CSVDLNWGGNNEQFF. The CDR3 bases are TGCAGCGTTGACCTGAATTGGGGGGGGAACAATGAGCAGTTCTTC.

The CDR3 nucleotides are TGTGCCAGCAGTTACACAACAGGGTTAGATGGCTACACCTTC. Translated: CASSYTTGLDGYTF. This chain uses TRBV6-6 with TRBJ1-2, with D possibly TRBD1 on 6 matching bases. Trimming cost V 2 bases and J 6 bases, with 13 bases left between them. Germline CDR1 reads MNHNY; CDR2 reads SVGAGI (reference sequence). The CDR3 has 14 amino acids.

This clone has a handful of counts. The chain carries TRBV11-2 and TRBJ2-7; D not certain. This CDR3 has 10 residues. V shed 6 bases and J shed 12 bases, with 12 bases lying between them. Per germline, CDR1 SGHAT and CDR2 FQNNGV. The CDR3 sequence is CASRDPVGYF. As DNA, the CDR3 is TGTGCCAGCAGGGACCCCGTGGGGTACTTC.

This clone was detected only a few times. For the CDR3, the DNA is TGCAGCGTTGAGGACGGGAGGAGGTACAATGAGCAGTTCTTC. It translates to CSVEDGRRYNEQFF. V and J are TRBV29-1 and TRBJ2-1, with 7 bases that match TRBD2. Germline CDR1 and CDR2: SQVTM and ANQGSEA. The CDR3 is 14 residues long. Trimming took 3 bases from V and 4 from J; bases not matched to a gene: 6.

This chain joins TRBV29-1 and TRBJ1-2, with 7 bases identical to TRBD1. This CDR3 is 16 amino acids long. Germline CDR1 is SQVTM and CDR2 is ANQGSEA. J was trimmed by 0 bases and V by 2 bases; bases with no gene match: 9. Written as DNA, the CDR3 is TGCAGCGTTGAAATGGCAGGGGGTTACGCTAACTATGGCTACACCTTC. It yields the protein CSVEMAGGYANYGYTF.

The chain joins TRBV4-1 to TRBJ2-3; D might be TRBD2 (6 bases). Per germline, CDR1 MGHRA and CDR2 YSYEKL. The CDR3 length is 14 residues. The germline V and J ends were trimmed by 3 bases and 6 bases, with 13 bases remaining between them. CDR3 loop: CASSHPLGGDTQYF. The CDR3 DNA follows: TGCGCCAGCAGCCATCCCCTGGGAGGCGATACGCAGTATTTT.

The J gene is TRBJ2-3, the V gene TRBV6-1; no clear D gene. V was pared by 4 bases and J by 2 bases, with 7 bases between. There are 13 residues in the CDR3. Germline assignment: CDR1 MNHNS and CDR2 SASEGT. The CDR3 spells CASSAGHTDTQYF. The CDR3 DNA follows: TGTGCCAGCAGTGCCGGGCACACAGATACGCAGTATTTT.

This chain uses TRBV29-1 with TRBJ2-7, with 12 bases identical to TRBD1. V shed 5 bases, J shed 7 bases, and the junction held 6 bases outside the gene matches. CDR1 SQVTM and CDR2 ANQGSEA come from the germline V gene. The length of the CDR3 is 13 residues. The CDR3 spells CSVQGQGAREQYF. CDR3 in DNA: TGCAGCGTTCAGGGACAGGGGGCGAGGGAGCAGTACTTC.

This chain connects TRBV30 to TRBJ2-7; 8 nucleotides line up with TRBD2. Trimming took 5 bases from V and 5 from J; bases not matched to a gene: 2. The CDR3 contains 11 residues. Germline V gene sequence: CDR1 GTSNPN, CDR2 SVGIG (reference sequence). The DNA for the CDR3 is TGTGCCTGGGCGGGGGGCAACGAGCAGTACTTC. It translates to CAWAGGNEQYF.

This clone was counted a few times. The chain has TRBV29-1 and TRBJ2-1; D is ambiguous. The CDR3 is 10 amino acids. The V and J ends lost 4 bases and 10 bases respectively, with 8 bases between them. Germline CDR1 is SQVTM and CDR2 is ANQGSEA. CDR3 protein: CSVVRNEQFF. The CDR3 DNA reads TGCAGCGTTGTGAGGAACGAGCAGTTCTTC.

This chain joins TRBV2 and TRBJ2-1, with TRBD2 as a possible D gene (6 bases). In germline, CDR1 is SNHLY, CDR2 FYNNEI. This CDR3 has 14 amino acids. Trimming left V 7 bases short and J 0 bases short, with 10 bases between. The CDR3 coding sequence is TGTGCCAGCAAGGAGGGAAGCTCCTACAATGAGCAGTTCTTC. Amino acids: CASKEGSSYNEQFF.

There are many counts of this clone. The rearrangement joins TRBV5-1 to TRBJ2-1; D uncertain. The CDR3 has 13 residues. V dropped 8 bases and J dropped 9 bases, with 18 bases sitting between them. The germline gives CDR1 SGHRS, CDR2 YFSETQ. CDR3 region: CARGTLGLGEQFF. In nucleotides, the CDR3 is TGCGCCAGGGGAACGCTAGGATTGGGTGAGCAGTTCTTC.

This clone was observed a few times. The chain has TRBV7-2 and TRBJ2-1, with no clear D. The CDR3 is 12 residues long. Germline V gene sequence: CDR1 SGHTA, CDR2 FQGNSA. Trimming took 4 bases from V and 8 from J, leaving 9 bases between them. CDR3 region: CASSSVVDEQFF. The CDR3 region has the DNA TGTGCCAGCAGCTCTGTTGTGGATGAGCAGTTCTTC.

J is TRBJ2-5 and V is TRBV6-5; D call uncertain. The germline gives CDR1 MNHEY, CDR2 SVGAGI. The CDR3 covers 11 residues. Trimming left V 2 bases short and J 3 bases short, with 1 base between. Here the CDR3 DNA reads TGTGCCAGCAGTTACAAAGAGACCCAGTACTTC. Its protein is CASSYKETQYF.

Comments on this clone: At one end the junction does not follow the germline gene, possibly because of a read error. The DNA of the CDR3 is TGTGCCAGCAGTTCAGCTCTCGGGACCCTCCTTTTT. Amino acids: CASSSALGTLLF. V gene TRBV2 combines with J gene TRBJ1-4, with D tentatively TRBD1 (5 bases). This CDR3 comprises 12 residues. The V gene's germline CDR1 is SNHLY and CDR2 FYNNEI.

V usage is TRBV29-1 and J usage is TRBJ2-7; D call uncertain. CDR1 and CDR2 (germline): SQVTM, ANQGSEA. Trimming stripped 3 bases from V and 4 bases from J, with 13 bases between. This CDR3 contains 13 residues. CDR3 residues: CSVESQTQYEQYF. Here the CDR3 DNA reads TGCAGCGTTGAGAGTCAAACACAATACGAGCAGTACTTC.

The chain carries TRBV30 and TRBJ1-1; no firm D call. Germline lookup yields CDR1 GTSNPN and CDR2 SVGIG (reference sequence). Trimming shortened V by 3 bases and J by 1 base, and 9 bases separated the two germline ends. The length of the CDR3 is 13 residues. CDR3 nucleotide sequence: TGTGCCTGGAGCGCGGCAGCGAACACTGAAGCTTTCTTT. It translates to CAWSAAANTEAFF.

This clone was seen only a few times. The chain combines TRBV2 with TRBJ1-1; a weak D match, TRBD1 (5 bases). The CDR3 has 14 residues. In germline, CDR1 is SNHLY, CDR2 FYNNEI. The germline V and J ends were trimmed by 4 bases and 4 bases, with 13 bases remaining between them. CDR3 coding DNA: TGTGCCAGCAGTGTTTCAGGGCCCACCACTGAAGCTTTCTTT. Translated: CASSVSGPTTEAFF.

V usage is TRBV30 and J usage is TRBJ2-2; D possibly corresponds to TRBD1 (5 bases). Deletions cut 0 bases from V and 6 bases from J, with 14 bases between. In germline, CDR1 is GTSNPN, CDR2 SVGIG (reference sequence). The CDR3 contains 15 residues. The CDR3, as DNA: TGTGCCTGGAGTGTACACCTTCAGGGCTCCGGGGAGCTGTTTTTT. As protein: CAWSVHLQGSGELFF.

The chain recombines TRBV9 with TRBJ1-6; D unclear. There are 15 residues in the CDR3. Between the trimmed V and J ends, which lost 3 bases and 14 bases, there was a span of 21 bases. Germline V gene data show CDR1 as SGDLS and CDR2 as YYNGEE. CDR3 protein: CASSGPRMPGGTLHF. CDR3 DNA: TGTGCCAGCAGCGGCCCGAGGATGCCAGGTGGGACCCTCCACTTT.

The chain employs TRBV30 and TRBJ2-3; 9 nucleotides agree with TRBD2. The CDR3 contains 14 residues. Per germline, CDR1 GTSNPN and CDR2 SVGIG (reference sequence). After removal of 5 bases from V and 0 bases from J, the junction contained 3 bases not matched to a gene. CDR3 DNA: TGTGCCTGGGGGAGCGGGGGGAGCACAGATACGCAGTATTTT. It is translated as CAWGSGGSTDTQYF. Filled out from reference TRBV30 and TRBJ2-3, the complete variable domain reads SQTIHQWPATLVQPVGSPLSLECTVEGTSNPNLYWYRQAAGRGLQLLFYSVGIGQISSEVPQNLSASRPQDRQFILSSKKLLLSDSGFYLCAWGSGGSTDTQYFGPGTRLTVL.

The chain carries TRBV30 and TRBJ1-5; possible D gene TRBD1, 6 bases. Trimming pared 2 bases from V and 7 bases from J, leaving 12 bases between. Germline CDR1 is GTSNPN and CDR2 is SVGIG (reference sequence). This CDR3 has 13 amino acids. The CDR3 loop is CAWSNREGQPQHF. For the CDR3, the DNA is TGTGCCTGGAGTAACAGGGAAGGGCAGCCCCAGCATTTT.

The gene calls are TRBV5-1 and TRBJ1-1; D perhaps matches TRBD1 (5 bases). There are 15 residues in the CDR3. V lost 4 bases and J lost 1, with 14 bases in between. Germline CDR1 and CDR2: SGHRS and YFSETQ. As DNA, the CDR3 is TGCGCCAGCAGCCCGGGGGGAGATACGAACACTGAAGCTTTCTTT. It codes for CASSPGGDTNTEAFF.